Following are 27 T cell receptor beta chains from one sample sequenced in a study of PD-1 blockade in mismatch repair-deficient tumors. Only in-frame clones appear in the TCRdb table, and some are missing; sequencing was by immunoSEQ multiplex PCR. Of around 48,000 clones listed, more than 75% are singletons. The specimen was peripheral blood, collected 4 weeks after starting pembrolizumab. The receptors derive from an adult with mismatch repair-deficient cancer.

This clone was seen a handful of times. The chain carries TRBV12-5 and TRBJ2-7; D not resolved. Germline lookup yields CDR1 LGHNT and CDR2 FRNRAP. Trimming removed 1 base from V and 6 bases from J, with 1 base in between. CDR3 size: 10 residues. This chain's CDR3 is CASGLAEQYF. CDR3 sequence (DNA): TGTGCTAGTGGTTTGGCCGAGCAGTACTTC.

This clone came up once. The chain couples TRBV4-1 to TRBJ2-1; D is undetermined. Between the trimmed V and J ends, which lost 7 bases and 1 base, there was a span of 14 bases. The CDR3 length is 15 residues. The germline V gene encodes CDR1 MGHRA and CDR2 YSYEKL. In DNA, the CDR3 is TGCGCCAGCACCCCCGAGTGGATGTCCTACAATGAGCAGTTCTTC. Amino acid sequence: CASTPEWMSYNEQFF.

V usage is TRBV7-2 and J usage is TRBJ1-3, with D perhaps matching TRBD1 (5 bases). Germline V CDR1 and CDR2: SGHTA, FQGNSA. Between the trimmed V and J ends, which lost 2 bases and 0 bases, there was a span of 14 bases. The CDR3 is made up of 17 amino acids. CDR3 DNA sequence: TGTGCCAGCAGCTTATATCCAGGGCTTCTCTCTGGAAACACCATATATTTT. It encodes CASSLYPGLLSGNTIYF. The variable domain in full, with the rest retrieved from reference TRBV7-2 and TRBJ1-3, is GAGVSQSPSNKVTEKGKDVELRCDPISGHTALYWYRQSLGQGLEFLIYFQGNSAPDKSGLPSDRFSAERTGGSVSTLTIQRTQQEDSAVYLCASSLYPGLLSGNTIYFGEGSWLTVV.

The rearrangement uses TRBV29-1 and TRBJ1-4, with D possibly being TRBD1 (6 bases). The ends were cut back, 6 bases at V and 8 bases at J, with 22 bases in the middle. CDR1 and CDR2 from the germline V gene are SQVTM and ANQGSEA. CDR3 length: 15 amino acids. In DNA form, the CDR3 reads TGCAGCGTGGCGGGAGGGGGTACAGAGACAGAAAAACTGTTTTTT. This sequence encodes CSVAGGGTETEKLFF. The full variable domain, its missing parts supplied by reference TRBV29-1 and TRBJ1-4, is SAVISQKPSRDICQRGTSLTIQCQVDSQVTMMFWYRQQPGQSLTLIATANQGSEATYESGFVIDKFPISRPNLTFSTLTVSNMSPEDSSIYLCSVAGGGTETEKLFFGSGTQLSVL.

This clone showed up just once. This rearrangement joins TRBV14 to TRBJ1-2, with D maybe TRBD1 (6 bases). The CDR3 consists of 15 residues. Trimming took 0 bases from V and 5 from J, leaving 13 bases between them. In germline, CDR1 is SGHDN, CDR2 FVKESK. The CDR3 DNA reads as TGTGCCAGCAGCCAAGATTCGGGGGCTGGATATGGCTACACCTTC. It codes for CASSQDSGAGYGYTF.

The J gene is TRBJ1-1, the V gene TRBV19; TRBD1 matches at 10 bases. CDR1 LNHDA and CDR2 SQIVND come from the germline V gene (reference sequence). The CDR3 has 15 amino acids. Trimming took 4 bases from V and 9 from J; bases not matched to a gene: 11. The CDR3 nucleotides are TGTGCCAGTAGTAATGACAGGGGGCGACTGGTTAAAGCTTTCTTT. The encoded protein is CASSNDRGRLVKAFF.

This chain connects TRBV9 to TRBJ2-1, with D perhaps TRBD1 (6 bases). This CDR3 is 16 amino acids long. V was clipped by 2 bases and J by 4 bases, with 16 bases between them. Looked up from germline, CDR1 is SGDLS and CDR2 is YYNGEE. CDR3 sequence (DNA): TGTGCCAGCAGCGTCGGACAGCCTCCCCTTTACAATGAGCAGTTCTTC. Protein sequence: CASSVGQPPLYNEQFF.

The V and J genes are TRBV6-1 and TRBJ1-2; a weak D match, TRBD1 (6 bases). The CDR3 is 12 amino acids. Germline V gene sequence: CDR1 MNHNS, CDR2 SASEGT. The ends were cut back, 6 bases at V and 4 bases at J, with 9 bases in the middle. CDR3 protein: CASRGGGYGYTF. CDR3 DNA sequence: TGTGCCAGCAGGGGAGGGGGCTATGGCTACACCTTC.

The chain employs TRBV27 and TRBJ2-1; D is unclear. The V gene lost 3 bases and the J gene lost 3 bases, with 6 bases spanning the gap. Germline assignment: CDR1 MNHEY and CDR2 SMNVEV (reference sequence). The CDR3 spans 13 residues. The CDR3 protein is CASSFGGYNEQFF. The CDR3 DNA is TGTGCCAGCAGTTTTGGTGGCTACAATGAGCAGTTCTTC.

The chain has TRBV5-4 and TRBJ1-1, with a possible D match to TRBD1 (6 bases). Trimming took off 0 bases at V and 5 bases at J, with 11 bases between the two ends. This CDR3 is built from 14 residues. Germline V gene data show CDR1 as SGHNT and CDR2 as YYREEE (reference sequence). In DNA, the CDR3 is TGTGCCAGCAGCTTGGGGACAGAAGGAACTGAAGCTTTCTTT. Protein product: CASSLGTEGTEAFF. Full variable domain (remainder filled in from reference TRBV5-4 and TRBJ1-1): ETGVTQSPTHLIKTRGQQVTLRCSSQSGHNTVSWYQQALGQGPQFIFQYYREEENGRGNFPPRFSGLQFPNYSSELNVNALELDDSALYLCASSLGTEGTEAFFGQGTRLTVV.

This clone was recorded a few times. The chain employs TRBV18 and TRBJ1-5; tentatively, D is TRBD1 (6 bases). Germline V gene lookup returns CDR1 KGHSH and CDR2 LQKENI. Trimming removed 0 bases from V and 1 base from J, with 10 bases in between. The CDR3 runs 16 residues. The DNA for the CDR3 is TGTGCCAGCTCACCACCGGGGGGGGCGAGCAATCAGCCCCAGCATTTT. Encoded protein: CASSPPGGASNQPQHF.

The chain uses TRBV7-2 and TRBJ2-7, with TRBD1 matching 7 bases. The CDR3 contains 14 residues. Germline-derived CDR1 and CDR2 are SGHTA and FQGNSA. The V and J ends lost 4 bases and 0 bases, in that order; junction bases with no gene match: 3. The CDR3 spells CASSWGTVSYEQYF. The CDR3 DNA reads TGTGCCAGCAGCTGGGGGACAGTCTCCTACGAGCAGTACTTC.

The chain recombines TRBV7-9 with TRBJ2-6; possibly TRBD1 for D (6 bases). The CDR3 extends over 16 amino acids. CDR1 and CDR2 from the germline V gene are SEHNR and FQNEAQ (reference sequence). Trimming removed 5 bases from V and 4 bases from J, with 15 bases in between. The CDR3 nucleotides read TGTGCCAGCAGCCGCCGGGACAATCCCGGGGCCAACGTCCTGACTTTC. It translates to CASSRRDNPGANVLTF.

This clone ranks as medium-sized (0.01 to 0.1%). The chain carries TRBV19 and TRBJ1-1, with D maybe TRBD1 (6 bases). There are 14 residues in the CDR3. V lost 5 bases to trimming and J lost 2 bases, with 12 bases between them. Germline assignment: CDR1 LNHDA and CDR2 SQIVND (reference sequence). DNA of the CDR3: TGTGCCAGTAGTTCCACCAGGGGAAACACTGAAGCTTTCTTT. The encoded protein is CASSSTRGNTEAFF. The complete variable domain, with remaining parts taken from reference TRBV19 and TRBJ1-1, reads DGGITQSPKYLFRKEGQNVTLSCEQNLNHDAMYWYRQDPGQGLRLIYYSQIVNDFQKGDIAEGYSVSREKKESFPLTVTSAQKNPTAFYLCASSSTRGNTEAFFGQGTRLTVV.

The chain recombines TRBV2 with TRBJ2-1, with 7 nucleotides matching TRBD2. Germline values: CDR1 SNHLY, CDR2 FYNNEI. This CDR3 is 17 amino acids long. V dropped 3 bases and J dropped 1; count of bases not matched to a gene: 9. The CDR3 sequence: CASSDGGRVESYNEQFF. CDR3 in DNA: TGTGCCAGCAGTGATGGGGGGAGGGTCGAATCCTACAATGAGCAGTTCTTC.

This chain joins TRBV6-5 and TRBJ1-2; D gene ambiguous. The germline V and J ends were trimmed by 11 bases and 7 bases, with 14 bases remaining between them. The CDR3 covers 11 residues. Germline V gene data show CDR1 as MNHEY and CDR2 as SVGAGI. The CDR3 region is CAALGEGGYTF. CDR3 DNA: TGTGCCGCCCTCGGTGAGGGTGGCTACACCTTC.

The chain carries TRBV9 and TRBJ2-3; D unresolved. Germline V gene sequence: CDR1 SGDLS, CDR2 YYNGEE. V lost 3 bases and J 6 bases, leaving 8 bases between the germline ends. The CDR3 contains 12 residues. CDR3 loop: CASSDSPDTQYF. The CDR3 nucleotides read TGTGCCAGCAGCGACAGCCCCGATACGCAGTATTTT.

The V call is TRBV5-1, the J call TRBJ2-2; the D gene is possibly TRBD1 (6 bases). Germline values: CDR1 SGHRS, CDR2 YFSETQ. Trimming left V 1 base short and J 5 bases short, with 12 bases between. The CDR3 has 15 residues. CDR3 DNA sequence: TGCGCCAGCAGCTTGCTACAGGGTGGTACCGGGGAGCTGTTTTTT. Translation: CASSLLQGGTGELFF.

The chain joins TRBV7-9 to TRBJ2-2; 10 positions match TRBD1. Germline V lookup: CDR1 SEHNR, CDR2 FQNEAQ (reference sequence). The CDR3 is 17 amino acids. The J segment lost 3 bases and the V segment lost 6 bases, leaving 10 bases of the junction unmatched. CDR3 protein: CASRKSLGQGYTGELFF. The CDR3 nucleotides are TGTGCCAGCAGAAAGTCCTTGGGACAGGGGTACACCGGGGAGCTGTTTTTT.

This clone has just one count. The rearrangement joins TRBV4-3 to TRBJ1-2; TRBD1 aligns across 8 bases. V gave up 2 bases and J gave up 10 bases; unmatched junction bases: 6. Germline V CDR1 and CDR2: LGHNA, YSLEER. This CDR3 contains 13 residues. CDR3 in DNA: TGCGCCAGCAGCCAACCCGGGACAGGCATCTACACCTTC. This encodes CASSQPGTGIYTF.

The chain combines TRBV5-6 with TRBJ2-1; 13 nucleotides match TRBD2. V lost 0 bases, J lost 7 bases, and 7 bases stayed unmatched. The germline V gene has CDR1 SGHDT and CDR2 YYEEEE. The CDR3 length is 17 residues. The CDR3 protein is CASSLDAVTSGRNEQFF. The CDR3 DNA reads as TGTGCCAGCAGCTTGGACGCCGTGACTAGCGGGAGGAATGAGCAGTTCTTC.

V usage is TRBV7-6 and J usage is TRBJ2-5; 12 bases fit TRBD1. The tail of the sequence fits TRBJ2-7 better, so the J call may be wrong. This CDR3 has 15 residues. Germline-derived CDR1 and CDR2 are SGHVS and FNYEAQ. The CDR3 is CASSKGQGASYEQYF. Here the CDR3 DNA reads TGTGCCAGCAGCAAGGGACAGGGGGCTTCCTACGAGCAGTACTTC.

The chain uses TRBV28 and TRBJ2-5; D is unclear. The CDR3 length is 10 residues. V lost 4 bases, J lost 4 bases, and 1 base lay in between. Per the germline V gene, CDR1 is MDHEN and CDR2 is SYDVKM. DNA of the CDR3: TGTGCCAGCAGTTCAGAGACCCAGTACTTC. It translates to CASSSETQYF.

This clone was counted once. This sequence joins TRBV9 and TRBJ2-1; D is ambiguous. Germline CDR1 is SGDLS and CDR2 is YYNGEE. The CDR3 runs to 16 residues. Deletions cut 1 base from V and 6 bases from J, with 17 bases between. The CDR3 sequence: CASSVSSLYPGNEQFF. CDR3 nucleotide sequence: TGTGCCAGCAGCGTAAGTTCGCTTTATCCCGGCAATGAGCAGTTCTTC.

V is TRBV9 and J is TRBJ2-5; D possibly corresponds to TRBD1 (5 bases). The CDR3 totals 15 residues. The germline V gene has CDR1 SGDLS and CDR2 YYNGEE. V dropped 2 bases and J dropped 0 bases, with 11 bases sitting between them. The CDR3 reads CASSVGGANQETQYF. DNA of the CDR3: TGTGCCAGCAGCGTGGGTGGGGCAAACCAAGAGACCCAGTACTTC.

This clone appeared once. This rearrangement joins TRBV18 to TRBJ2-1, with unresolved D. The CDR3 runs to 11 residues. Germline loops: CDR1 KGHSH, CDR2 LQKENI. Trimming left V 0 bases short and J 9 bases short, with 3 bases between. In DNA, the CDR3 is TGTGCCAGCTCACCACCGGGTGAGCAGTTCTTC. It yields the protein CASSPPGEQFF. Using reference TRBV18 and TRBJ2-1 for the parts outside the CDR3, the full variable domain is NAGVMQNPRHLVRRRGQEARLRCSPMKGHSHVYWYRQLPEEGLKFMVYLQKENIIDESGMPKERFSAEFPKEGPSILRIQQVVRGDSAAYFCASSPPGEQFFGPGTRLTVL.

J is TRBJ2-7 and V is TRBV7-9; a weak D match, TRBD2 (5 bases). The CDR3 runs 13 residues. V was trimmed by 5 bases and J by 7 bases, leaving 15 bases between them. Germline assignment: CDR1 SEHNR and CDR2 FQNEAQ (reference sequence). The CDR3 spells CASSTRAGREQYF. CDR3 DNA: TGTGCCAGCAGCACGCGGGCCGGGCGGGAGCAGTACTTC.